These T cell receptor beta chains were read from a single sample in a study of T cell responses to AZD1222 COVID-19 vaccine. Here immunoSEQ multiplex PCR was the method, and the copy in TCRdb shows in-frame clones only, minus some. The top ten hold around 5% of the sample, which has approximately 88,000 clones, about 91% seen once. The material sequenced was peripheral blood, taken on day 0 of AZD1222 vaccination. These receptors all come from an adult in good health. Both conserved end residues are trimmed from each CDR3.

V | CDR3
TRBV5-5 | ASSLASGNSPLH
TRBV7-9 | ASSFTSGQSTYSNQPQH
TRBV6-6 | ASSRAGTSGTGYNEQF
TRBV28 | ASSSLQGTEAF
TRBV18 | ASSQMNTEAF
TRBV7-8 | ASSLIRGTEAF
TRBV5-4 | ASSNGGLAGWVDTQY
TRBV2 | ASSKLGQGYEQY
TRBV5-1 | ASSLDSVNYGYT
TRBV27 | ASSLRPEETQY
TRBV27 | ASSLRPGNNSPLH
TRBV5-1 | ASMESTNEKLF
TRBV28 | ASSFEDTQY
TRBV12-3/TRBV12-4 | ASSRDTREKLF
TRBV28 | ASSFTRIPYEQY
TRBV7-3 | ASSFNGGPGAWETQY
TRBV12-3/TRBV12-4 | ASSLGQVDEQY
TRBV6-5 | ASTRDRSTDTQY
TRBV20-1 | SARAYNEQF
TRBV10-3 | AISESGTGGYEQY
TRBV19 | ASSTRLTGELF
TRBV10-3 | AISEGADYQPQH
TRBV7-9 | ASSSLGAGFYGYT
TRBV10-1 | ASSEVAGEWNEQF
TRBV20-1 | SARTGYGYT
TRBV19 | ASSIAGAIKETQY
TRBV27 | ASSFVGFGSTDTQY
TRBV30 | AGLTGSSYNSPLH
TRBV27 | ASSPAGTGYEQY
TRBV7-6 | ASSLASATGELF
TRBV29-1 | SVKKLTSGRVPYNEQF
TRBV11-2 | ASSLWGGQAGELF
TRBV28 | ASSLPSGSLDTQY
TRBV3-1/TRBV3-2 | ASSQATPWTSARAGELF
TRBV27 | ASSSGPPRDNSPLH
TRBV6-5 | ASSYSGQPNTEAF
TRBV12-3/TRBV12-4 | ASSLRSSEQY
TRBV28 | ASSLRGGASNQPQH
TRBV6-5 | ASSFNWRATGNTIY
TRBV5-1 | ASSLGIGTSTDTQY
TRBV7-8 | ASSSPGGNYGYT
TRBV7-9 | ASSETGGSGELF
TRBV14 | ASSPSVVTGDYNEQF
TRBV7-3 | ASSLTGTGVTEAF
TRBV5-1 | ASSSSEYYGYT
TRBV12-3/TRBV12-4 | ASSLAERRAF
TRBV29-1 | SVEHGAGTDTQY
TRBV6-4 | ASSEGLLDESNQPQH
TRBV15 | ATSFDTNYGYT
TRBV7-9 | ASSLVGTGYT
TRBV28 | ASSLRLSRLLSHGYT
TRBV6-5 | ASSYLSAYQPQH
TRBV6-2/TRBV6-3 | ASSYPTGNGGELF
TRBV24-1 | ATSAAGTDYGYT
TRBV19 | ASSIVGARISPLH
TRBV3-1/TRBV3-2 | ASRQGAGSYGYT
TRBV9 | ASSRTGVTGELF
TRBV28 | ASSLWTSGNTGELF
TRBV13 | ASSSGLAPRNEQF
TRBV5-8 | ASSFVQGTSGNTIY